This T cell receptor (beta chain) is from a study of T cells in Graves' hyperthyroidism and ophthalmopathy. Using RNA transcripts as the source, TCR beta CDR3 regions were amplified. Researchers ran a first-round RT-PCR on the TCR CDR3 using the HTBI primer set. TCRdb fed the multiplex PCR reads into MiXCR, producing one record per CDR3 protein. The profile shows a few hundred thousand distinct CDR3 sequences, around 46% of them singletons. Study outcomes and limitations: A 13 V-J signature model discriminated ophthalmopathy versus stable hyperthyroidism.

V was cut by 7 bases and J by 1 base, with 8 bases left in between. This CDR3 region has 12 residues. Looked up from germline, CDR1 is SGHAT and CDR2 is FQNNGV. Uncontrolled infections, other autoimmune diseases, pregnancy or lactation led to exclusion of patients. Orbital computed tomography and thyroid ultrasound, together with serum TRAb and thyroxine and clinical symptoms, were used for diagnoses. In the case of this clonotype: Antigen: not known.

This chain uses TRBV11-2 with TRBJ2-7; no reliable D call. The receptor was derived from a young woman with Graves' hyperthyroidism. Source material: peripheral blood or thyroid tissue (not recorded which). CDR3: CASKGRSYEQYF. DNA for the CDR3: TGTGCCAGCAAGGGCAGATCCTACGAGCAGTACTTC.